The present T cell receptor beta chain was sequenced within a study of human T cells and chemical hapten exposure. At the level of the study: Donors were sensitized with 2% DPC on the upper inner arm. The study enrolled mostly female patients with alopecia areata, totalis or universalis.

The germline V gene has CDR1 SNHLY and CDR2 FYNNEI. Between the trimmed V and J ends, which lost 1 base and 3 bases, there was a span of 16 bases. This CDR3 has 16 residues. For this clonotype: Its antigen is unknown.

Library preparation tagged each individual cDNA molecule with a unique molecular identifier. MiXCR, applied by TCRdb to the RACE reads, yields one record per CDR3 protein. The data hold about 82,000 distinct CDR3 sequences, with over 10% observed a single time. The time point denotes: patch test 3, about 24 weeks after DPC sensitization. Stated treatment: therapeutic diphenylcyclopropenone sensitization with weekly scalp DPC. Study observations and caveats: Among TCRs, those above 1 in 1000 frequency were unaffected by DPC sensitization.

The sequencing here drew on whole blood, taken in connection with sensitization to the hapten diphenylcyclopropenone (DPC). The J gene is TRBJ2-7, the V gene TRBV2; TRBD2 is a possible D gene (6 bases). This clonotype originated in a woman between 50 and 59 years old with alopecia areata. Some clones in this sample may be carry-over from other donors' samples. The CDR3 DNA follows: TGTGCCAGCAGTGAAGGGGCGGGACTGGCAAACTACGAGCAGTACTTC. This codes for CASSEGAGLANYEQYF.